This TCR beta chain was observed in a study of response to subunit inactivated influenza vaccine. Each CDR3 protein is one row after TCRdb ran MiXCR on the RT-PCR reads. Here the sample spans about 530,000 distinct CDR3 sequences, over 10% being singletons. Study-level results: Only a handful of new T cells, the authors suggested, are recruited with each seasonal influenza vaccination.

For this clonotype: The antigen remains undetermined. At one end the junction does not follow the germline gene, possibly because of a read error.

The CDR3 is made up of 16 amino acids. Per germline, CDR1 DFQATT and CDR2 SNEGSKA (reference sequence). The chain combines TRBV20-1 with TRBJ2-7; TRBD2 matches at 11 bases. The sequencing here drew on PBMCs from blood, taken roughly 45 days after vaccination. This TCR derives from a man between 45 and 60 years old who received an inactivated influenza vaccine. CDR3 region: CCARDRTSGGLYEQYF. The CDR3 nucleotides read TGCTGTGCTAGAGATCGCACTAGCGGGGGTCTCTACGAGCAGTACTTC.